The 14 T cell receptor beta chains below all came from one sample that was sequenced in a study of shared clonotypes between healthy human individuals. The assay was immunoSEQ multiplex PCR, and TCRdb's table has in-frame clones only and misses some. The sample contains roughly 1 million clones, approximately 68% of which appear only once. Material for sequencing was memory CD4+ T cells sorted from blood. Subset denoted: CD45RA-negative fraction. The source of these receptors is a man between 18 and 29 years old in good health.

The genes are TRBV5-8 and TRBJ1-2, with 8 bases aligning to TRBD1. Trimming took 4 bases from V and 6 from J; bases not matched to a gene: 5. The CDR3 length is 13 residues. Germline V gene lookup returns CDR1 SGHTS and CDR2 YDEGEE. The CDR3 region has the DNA TGTGCCAGCAGCGCGGGACAGGAGGATGGCTACACCTTC. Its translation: CASSAGQEDGYTF.

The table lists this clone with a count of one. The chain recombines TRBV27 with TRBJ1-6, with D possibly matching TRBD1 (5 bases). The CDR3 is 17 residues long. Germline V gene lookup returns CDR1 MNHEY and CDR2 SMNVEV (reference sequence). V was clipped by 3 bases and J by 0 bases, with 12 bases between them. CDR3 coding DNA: TGTGCCAGCAGTTTGCAGGGAACTAGCTCCTATAATTCACCCCTCCACTTT. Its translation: CASSLQGTSSYNSPLHF.

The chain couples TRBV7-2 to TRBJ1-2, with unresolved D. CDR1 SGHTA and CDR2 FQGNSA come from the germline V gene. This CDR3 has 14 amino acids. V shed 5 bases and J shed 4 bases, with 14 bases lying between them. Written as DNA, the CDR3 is TGTGCCAGCAGCCCAGAACCTCTCGTCTATGGCTACACCTTC. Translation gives CASSPEPLVYGYTF.

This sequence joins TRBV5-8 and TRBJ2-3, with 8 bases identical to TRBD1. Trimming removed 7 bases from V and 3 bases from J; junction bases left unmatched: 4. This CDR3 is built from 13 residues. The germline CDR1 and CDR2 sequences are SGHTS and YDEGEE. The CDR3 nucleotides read TGTGCCAGCGGGAGACAGGGGACAGATACGCAGTATTTT. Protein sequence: CASGRQGTDTQYF.

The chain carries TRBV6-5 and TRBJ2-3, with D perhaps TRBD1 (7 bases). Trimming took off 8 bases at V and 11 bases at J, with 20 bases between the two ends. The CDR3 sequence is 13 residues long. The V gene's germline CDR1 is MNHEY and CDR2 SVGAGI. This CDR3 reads CASSLPGGQLQYF. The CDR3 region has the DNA TGTGCCAGCTCACTTCCAGGGGGGCAGCTGCAGTATTTT.

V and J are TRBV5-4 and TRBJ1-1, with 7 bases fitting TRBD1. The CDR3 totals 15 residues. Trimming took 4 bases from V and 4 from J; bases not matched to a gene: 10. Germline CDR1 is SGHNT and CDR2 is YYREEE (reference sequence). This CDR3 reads CASSPRQGKGTEAFF. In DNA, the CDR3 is TGTGCCAGCAGCCCCCGACAGGGTAAGGGCACTGAAGCTTTCTTT.

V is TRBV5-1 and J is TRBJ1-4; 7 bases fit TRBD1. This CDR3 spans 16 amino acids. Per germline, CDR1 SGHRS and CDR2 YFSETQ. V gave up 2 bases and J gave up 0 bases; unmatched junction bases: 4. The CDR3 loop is CASSFTGTATNEKLFF. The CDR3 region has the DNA TGCGCCAGCAGCTTCACAGGGACAGCAACTAATGAAAAACTGTTTTTT.

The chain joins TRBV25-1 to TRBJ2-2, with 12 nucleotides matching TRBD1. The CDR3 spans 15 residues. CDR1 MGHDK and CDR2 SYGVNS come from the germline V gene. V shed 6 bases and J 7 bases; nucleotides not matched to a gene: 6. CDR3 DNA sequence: TGTGCCAGCAGGGGGGACAGGGGGCGTGTCGGGGAGCTGTTTTTT. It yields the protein CASRGDRGRVGELFF.

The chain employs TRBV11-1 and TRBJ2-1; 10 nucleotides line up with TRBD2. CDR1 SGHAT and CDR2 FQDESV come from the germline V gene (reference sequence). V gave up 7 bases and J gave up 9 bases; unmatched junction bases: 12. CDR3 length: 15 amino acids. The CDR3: CASTPLAGAASEQFF. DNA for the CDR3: TGTGCCAGCACCCCCCTAGCGGGGGCCGCGAGTGAGCAGTTCTTC.

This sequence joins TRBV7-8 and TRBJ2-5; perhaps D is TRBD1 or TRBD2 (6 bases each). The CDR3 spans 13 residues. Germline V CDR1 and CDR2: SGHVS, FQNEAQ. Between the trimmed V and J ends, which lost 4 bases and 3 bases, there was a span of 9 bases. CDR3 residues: CASSSRGEETQYF. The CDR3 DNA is TGTGCCAGCAGCTCAAGGGGGGAAGAGACCCAGTACTTC. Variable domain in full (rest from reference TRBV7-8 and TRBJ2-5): GAGVSQSPRYKVAKRGQDVALRCDPISGHVSLFWYQQALGQGPEFLTYFQNEAQLDKSGLPSDRFFAERPEGSVSTLKIQRTQQEDSAVYLCASSSRGEETQYFGPGTRLLVL.

CDR3 region: CSVGREKEQFF. The DNA for the CDR3 is TGCAGTGTCGGACGGGAAAAGGAGCAGTTCTTC. V is TRBV20-1 and J is TRBJ2-1, with D perhaps TRBD2 (5 bases). CDR1 DFQATT and CDR2 SNEGSKA come from the germline V gene (reference sequence). V was clipped by 7 bases and J by 10 bases, with 14 bases between them. This CDR3 contains 11 residues.

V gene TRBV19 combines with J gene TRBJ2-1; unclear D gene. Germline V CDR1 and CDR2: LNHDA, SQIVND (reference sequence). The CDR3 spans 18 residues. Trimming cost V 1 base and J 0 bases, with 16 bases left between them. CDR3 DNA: TGTGCCAGTAGTATAGTGGGTTCCGCGGTGAGCTCCTACAATGAGCAGTTCTTC. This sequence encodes CASSIVGSAVSSYNEQFF.

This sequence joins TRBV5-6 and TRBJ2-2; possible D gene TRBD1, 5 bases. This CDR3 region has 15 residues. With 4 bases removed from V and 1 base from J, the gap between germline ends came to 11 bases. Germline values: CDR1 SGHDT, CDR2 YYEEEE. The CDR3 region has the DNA TGTGCCAGCAGCCCCCTCGGACAGAACACCGGGGAGCTGTTTTTT. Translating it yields CASSPLGQNTGELFF.

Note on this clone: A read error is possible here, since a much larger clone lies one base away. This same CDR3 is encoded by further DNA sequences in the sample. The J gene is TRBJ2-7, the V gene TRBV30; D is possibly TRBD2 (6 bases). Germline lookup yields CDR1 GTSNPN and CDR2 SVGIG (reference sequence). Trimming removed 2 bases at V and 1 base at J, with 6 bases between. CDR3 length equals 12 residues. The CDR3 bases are TGTGCCTGGAGTCGGGGGTCCTACGAGCAGTACTTC. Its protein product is CAWSRGSYEQYF.